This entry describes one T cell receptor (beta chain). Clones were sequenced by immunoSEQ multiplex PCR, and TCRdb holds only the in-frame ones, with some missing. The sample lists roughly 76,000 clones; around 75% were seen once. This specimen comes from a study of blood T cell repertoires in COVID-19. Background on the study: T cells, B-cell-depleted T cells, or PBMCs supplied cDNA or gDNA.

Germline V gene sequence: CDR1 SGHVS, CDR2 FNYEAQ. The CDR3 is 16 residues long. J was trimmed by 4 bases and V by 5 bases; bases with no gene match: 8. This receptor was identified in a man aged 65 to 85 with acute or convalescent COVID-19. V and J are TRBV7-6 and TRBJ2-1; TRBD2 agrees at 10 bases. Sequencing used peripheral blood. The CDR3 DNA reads TGTGCCAGCAGCATCGCTAGCGGGAGTATGTACAATGAGCAGTTCTTC. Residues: CASSIASGSMYNEQFF.